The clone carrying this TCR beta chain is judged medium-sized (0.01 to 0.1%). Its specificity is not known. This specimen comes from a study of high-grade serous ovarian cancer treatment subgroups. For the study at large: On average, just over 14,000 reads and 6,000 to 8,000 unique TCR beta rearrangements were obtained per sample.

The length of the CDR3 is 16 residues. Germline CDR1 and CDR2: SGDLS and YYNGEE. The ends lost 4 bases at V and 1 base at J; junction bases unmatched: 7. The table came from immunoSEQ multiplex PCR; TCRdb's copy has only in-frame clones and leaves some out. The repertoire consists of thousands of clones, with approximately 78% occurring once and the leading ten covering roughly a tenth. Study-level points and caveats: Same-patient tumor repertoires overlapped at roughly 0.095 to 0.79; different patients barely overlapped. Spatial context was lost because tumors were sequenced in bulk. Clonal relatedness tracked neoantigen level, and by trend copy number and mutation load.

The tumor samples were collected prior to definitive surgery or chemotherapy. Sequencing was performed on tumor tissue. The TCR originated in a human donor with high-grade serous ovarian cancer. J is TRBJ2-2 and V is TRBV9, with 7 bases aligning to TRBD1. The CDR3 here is CASSSGQFGNTGELFF. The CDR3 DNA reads TGTGCCAGCAGCTCGGGACAGTTCGGGAACACCGGGGAGCTGTTTTTT. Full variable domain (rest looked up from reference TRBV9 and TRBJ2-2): DSGVTQTPKHLITATGQRVTLRCSPRSGDLSVYWYQQSLDQGLQFLIQYYNGEERAKGNILERFSAQQFPDLHSELNLSSLELGDSALYFCASSSGQFGNTGELFFGEGSRLTVL.